What follows are 5 T cell receptor beta chains derived from one specimen sequenced in a study of regulatory T cells in long-lasting Graves disease. iRepertoire HTBI primers and Arm-PCR of CDR3 regions built TCR beta libraries. TCRdb fed the multiplex PCR reads into MiXCR, producing one record per CDR3 protein. The sample records fewer than 500,000 distinct CDR3 sequences, under 20% being singletons. Time point meaning: newly diagnosed GD, antithyroid drugs for less than 3 months. PBMC-derived RNA was used for the TCR library. These data were also reused for a study on T cells in Graves' hyperthyroidism and ophthalmopathy.

Sequenced here: peripheral blood mononuclear cells (PBMCs), sampled at new diagnosis, from a patient treated with antithyroid drugs. Source of these receptors: a man aged 35-49 years with Graves disease.

The chain uses TRBV9 and TRBJ1-1, with unresolved D. Per germline, CDR1 SGDLS and CDR2 YYNGEE. This CDR3 region has 15 residues. V shed 0 bases and J shed 1 base, with 10 bases lying between them. CDR3 nucleotide sequence: TGTGCCAGCAGCGTAGAGACAACTGGGAACACTGAAGCTTTCTTT. It translates to CASSVETTGNTEAFF.

V gene TRBV6-1 combines with J gene TRBJ2-7; 16 bases map to TRBD2. In germline, CDR1 is MNHNS, CDR2 SASEGT. With V trimmed by 3 bases and J by 5 bases, 4 bases remained unmatched. CDR3 length: 16 amino acids. The CDR3 DNA reads as TGTGCCAGCAGTGACGGGACTAGCGGGAGGGCCCACGAGCAGTACTTC. This encodes CASSDGTSGRAHEQYF.

Of note for this clonotype: A much larger clone sits a single nucleotide away, making a read error possible. The chain links TRBV6-1 to TRBJ1-1, with D unclear. Germline V CDR1 and CDR2: MNHNS, SASEGT. The CDR3 sequence is 15 residues long. As DNA, the CDR3 is TGTGCCGGCAGCCCCCCTTCGTGGGCCAACACTGAAGCTTTCTTT. Translating gives CAGSPPSWANTEAFF.

This clonotype has more than one count but fewer than ten. This rearrangement joins TRBV19 to TRBJ2-7, with 14 bases lining up with TRBD2. The CDR3 is made up of 15 amino acids. With V trimmed by 9 bases and J by 0 bases, 4 bases remained unmatched. CDR1 is LNHDA and CDR2 is SQIVND in the germline V gene (reference sequence). This CDR3 reads CASGTSGSSSYEQYF. In nucleotides, the CDR3 is TGTGCCAGCGGGACTAGCGGGAGTAGCTCCTACGAGCAGTACTTC.

J is TRBJ2-5 and V is TRBV5-1; D unclear. V was cut by 4 bases and J by 4 bases, with 8 bases left in between. This CDR3 comprises 12 residues. Germline-derived CDR1 and CDR2 are SGHRS and YFSETQ. CDR3 in DNA: TGCGCCAGCAGCGGGGAAGGAGAGACCCAGTACTTC. It encodes CASSGEGETQYF. The full variable domain, rest sourced from reference TRBV5-1 and TRBJ2-5, is KAGVTQTPRYLIKTRGQQVTLSCSPISGHRSVSWYQQTPGQGLQFLFEYFSETQRNKGNFPGRFSGRQFSNSRSEMNVSTLELGDSALYLCASSGEGETQYFGPGTRLLVL.